Listed here are 6 T cell receptor beta chains from one sample, sequenced in a study of yellow fever vaccine responses in identical twins. TCRdb itself ran the RT-PCR reads through MiXCR, one entry per CDR3 protein. The sample lists fewer than 35,000 distinct CDR3 sequences; roughly 60% were seen once. Source: T cells from blood (PBMCs), unsorted or a sorted subset (not recorded which), taken before or after yellow fever vaccination (not recorded which). The receptors come from a woman younger than 30 who received the yellow fever vaccine.

The V and J genes are TRBV11-3 and TRBJ1-1, with 7 bases fitting TRBD1. The CDR3 has 14 residues. Trimming took 5 bases from V and 1 from J; bases not matched to a gene: 4. In germline, CDR1 is SGHNT, CDR2 YENEEA. CDR3 sequence: CASSLWTGNTEAFF. The CDR3 DNA sequence: TGTGCCAGCAGCCTATGGACAGGGAACACTGAAGCTTTCTTT.

This chain uses TRBV12-3 or TRBV12-4 with TRBJ2-3; D is undetermined. The CDR3 is made up of 13 amino acids. V was shortened by 4 bases and J by 6 bases, with 11 bases between the two germline ends. The CDR3 sequence: CASSYALRDTQYF. In nucleotides, the CDR3 is TGTGCCAGCAGTTATGCCCTCAGGGATACGCAGTATTTT.

The J gene is TRBJ2-3, the V gene TRBV28; TRBD2 matches 8 bases. This CDR3 is built from 15 residues. Germline CDR1 reads MDHEN; CDR2 reads SYDVKM. Germline trimming cut 5 bases from V and 5 bases from J; bases unmatched to any gene: 9. Here the CDR3 DNA reads TGTGCCAGCAGTAGCCTCGGGACTAGTAAAGATACGCAGTATTTT. This sequence encodes CASSSLGTSKDTQYF.

This chain connects TRBV28 to TRBJ2-5, with a possible D match to TRBD2 (5 bases). The CDR3 covers 15 residues. V shed 3 bases and J shed 2 bases, with 13 bases lying between them. CDR1 MDHEN and CDR2 SYDVKM come from the germline V gene. CDR3 sequence reads: CASSFEVAPQETQYF. DNA of the CDR3: TGTGCCAGCAGTTTTGAGGTAGCGCCGCAAGAGACCCAGTACTTC.

This clonotype turned up a few times. V gene TRBV23-1 combines with J gene TRBJ1-5; 7 bases map to TRBD1. TRBV23-1 is labeled an ORF, and its function is uncertain. The CDR3 sequence is 16 residues long. The V gene end was trimmed by 8 bases and the J gene end by 11 bases; junction bases not matched to a gene: 21. The CDR3: CASPTWGQRPARSQHF. The CDR3 region has the DNA TGCGCCAGCCCCACCTGGGGACAGAGGCCCGCGCGATCCCAGCATTTT.

The chain is built from TRBV28 and TRBJ2-1, with 11 bases aligning to TRBD2. Trimming took 7 bases from V and 7 from J; bases not matched to a gene: 9. The CDR3 runs 15 residues. Per germline, CDR1 MDHEN and CDR2 SYDVKM. CDR3 region: CASMARLAGLNEQFF. CDR3 in DNA: TGTGCCAGCATGGCGAGACTAGCGGGGTTGAATGAGCAGTTCTTC.